A single sample gave rise to the 8 T cell receptor beta chains below, sequenced in a study of T cell repertoires in ileal Crohn's disease (dated by TCRdb to about 2019). Libraries were built with the immunoSEQ multiplex PCR assay. TCRdb stores this immuneACCESS table with in-frame sequences only. Part of the clones is absent; in the studies checked, under half of the shortfall reflects unresolved V genes, and no reason is known for the rest. In all, the sample holds some 27,000 clones, and roughly 77% of those were seen once. The top ten clones comprise around 17% of the sample. The sequencing sample was made of ileal tissue. These receptors were collected from an adult with Crohn's disease.

The chain uses TRBV10-1 and TRBJ2-7; tentative D call: TRBD2 (6 bases). V was cut by 11 bases and J by 0 bases, with 17 bases left in between. The CDR3 has 14 amino acids. CDR1 and CDR2 (germline): WNHNN, SYGVQD (reference sequence). In DNA form, the CDR3 reads TGCGCCGGCCGGGACTTAAGGAGCTCCTACGAGCAGTACTTC. This sequence encodes CAGRDLRSSYEQYF.

The CDR3 DNA follows: TGTGCCAGCAGCCAACAAGGACAGGGAATCGGGGGAAACACCATATATTTT. Protein: CASSQQGQGIGGNTIYF. This chain links TRBV7-6 with TRBJ1-3, with TRBD1 matching over 8 bases. With V trimmed by 5 bases and J by 4 bases, 13 bases remained unmatched. There are 17 residues in the CDR3. Germline V lookup: CDR1 SGHVS, CDR2 FNYEAQ.

J is TRBJ2-6 and V is TRBV27, with 7 bases fitting TRBD1. Germline-derived CDR1 and CDR2 are MNHEY and SMNVEV (reference sequence). Unmatched junction bases numbered 5, after V lost 2 bases and J lost 4 bases. This CDR3 is built from 16 residues. The chain's CDR3 is CASSLTTGSGANVLTF. The CDR3 DNA sequence: TGTGCCAGCAGTTTAACGACAGGGTCCGGGGCCAACGTCCTGACTTTC. Combining the CDR3 with reference TRBV27 and TRBJ2-6 gives the whole variable domain EAQVTQNPRYLITVTGKKLTVTCSQNMNHEYMSWYRQDPGLGLRQIYYSMNVEVTDKGDVPEGYKVSRKEKRNFPLILESPSPNQTSLYFCASSLTTGSGANVLTFGAGSRLTVL.

V usage is TRBV6-1 and J usage is TRBJ1-6; tentatively, D is TRBD1 (6 bases). The CDR3 length is 15 residues. V lost 2 bases, J lost 10 bases, and 15 bases lay in between. Germline V CDR1 and CDR2: MNHNS, SASEGT. CDR3 sequence: CASSEKSWGQSPLHF. As DNA, the CDR3 is TGTGCCAGCAGTGAAAAGTCCTGGGGGCAGTCACCCCTCCACTTT.

The chain couples TRBV5-1 to TRBJ2-1; 7 nucleotides align to TRBD2. Per the germline V gene, CDR1 is SGHRS and CDR2 is YFSETQ. The CDR3 extends over 15 amino acids. J gave up 4 bases and V 7 bases, and 11 bases lay outside the gene matches. As DNA, the CDR3 is TGCGCCAGCTCACCTACGGGAGGAGGTTACAATGAGCAGTTCTTC. As protein: CASSPTGGGYNEQFF.

The chain joins TRBV7-9 to TRBJ2-3; 7 positions agree with TRBD2. CDR1 and CDR2 from the germline V gene are SEHNR and FQNEAQ (reference sequence). With V trimmed by 5 bases and J by 0 bases, 5 bases remained unmatched. The CDR3 has 15 residues. The CDR3 nucleotides read TGTGCCAGCAGCCCTGGGACTACTAGCACAGATACGCAGTATTTT. Protein: CASSPGTTSTDTQYF.

This chain uses TRBV19 with TRBJ1-5; D gene ambiguous. Trimming pared 3 bases from V and 4 bases from J, leaving 13 bases between. Germline loops: CDR1 LNHDA, CDR2 SQIVND (reference sequence). CDR3 length: 15 residues. The CDR3 bases are TGTGCCAGTAGTATTCAGGATTTTGAAAATCAGCCCCAGCATTTT. It yields the protein CASSIQDFENQPQHF. Full variable domain (missing parts from reference TRBV19 and TRBJ1-5): DGGITQSPKYLFRKEGQNVTLSCEQNLNHDAMYWYRQDPGQGLRLIYYSQIVNDFQKGDIAEGYSVSREKKESFPLTVTSAQKNPTAFYLCASSIQDFENQPQHFGDGTRLSIL.

This clone has only one observation. This sequence joins TRBV7-3 and TRBJ2-3; TRBD2 is a possible D gene (5 bases). CDR1 and CDR2 from the germline V gene are SGHTA and FQGTGA. Trimming stripped 4 bases from V and 10 bases from J, with 12 bases between. This CDR3 contains 12 residues. DNA of the CDR3: TGTGCCAGCAGCTCCCACCTCGGGGCGCAGTATTTT. Translating gives CASSSHLGAQYF.